One and the same sample provided the 25 T cell receptor beta chains below, sequenced in a study of blood T cell repertoires in COVID-19. This table comes from immunoSEQ multiplex PCR, and its TCRdb copy is limited to in-frame clones, with some not included. The table has roughly 300,000 clones, 75% to 95% seen once. Material for sequencing was peripheral blood. All receptors come from a woman in her twenties or thirties with COVID-19, enrolled during active disease.

V and J are TRBV4-1 and TRBJ2-3; D gene unclear. V was clipped by 1 base and J by 7 bases, with 9 bases between them. The CDR3 is made up of 13 amino acids. CDR1 is MGHRA and CDR2 is YSYEKL in the germline V gene. CDR3 region: CASSQGPTYTQYF. The CDR3 DNA reads TGCGCCAGCAGCCAAGGACCGACATATACGCAGTATTTT.

The chain recombines TRBV5-1 with TRBJ2-1, with 9 nucleotides matching TRBD2. From germline, CDR1 is SGHRS and CDR2 YFSETQ. This CDR3 comprises 15 residues. The trim removed 3 bases at V and 8 bases at J, leaving 9 bases unmatched. The CDR3 bases are TGCGCCAGCAGCTCGGTTGGACTAGCGTCCGATGAGCAGTTCTTC. Its protein product is CASSSVGLASDEQFF.

The CDR3 loop reads CASSFSTGHRSAQHF. CDR3 bases: TGTGCCAGCAGTTTCTCAACGGGACATCGATCAGCCCAGCATTTT. The rearrangement uses TRBV6-6 and TRBJ1-5; D is perhaps TRBD1 (6 bases). The CDR3 totals 15 residues. The germline V gene has CDR1 MNHNY and CDR2 SVGAGI (reference sequence). The V and J ends lost 4 bases and 11 bases respectively, with 21 bases between them.

This chain links TRBV3-1 (or the pseudogene TRBV3-2) with TRBJ2-3; 8 positions agree with TRBD1. V shed 1 base and J 3 bases; nucleotides not matched to a gene: 3. The CDR3 sequence is 15 residues long. Germline V CDR1 and CDR2: LGHDT, YNNKEL (reference sequence). For the CDR3, the DNA is TGTGCCAGCAGCCAAGCAGGGGGCTGGACAGATACGCAGTATTTT. It encodes CASSQAGGWTDTQYF.

This CDR3 is CASSSGGGETQYF. CDR3 bases: TGCGCCAGCAGCTCGGGGGGCGGGGAGACCCAGTACTTC. V is TRBV5-1 and J is TRBJ2-5; D possibly corresponds to TRBD2 (7 bases). Germline CDR1 is SGHRS and CDR2 is YFSETQ. The CDR3 runs to 13 residues. Trimming took off 3 bases at V and 5 bases at J, with 11 bases between the two ends.

As concerns this clone: Distinct nucleotide sequences in the sample also encode this CDR3. The chain has TRBV27 and TRBJ2-7; TRBD2 is a possible D gene (6 bases). The CDR3 has 13 residues. Germline CDR1 is MNHEY and CDR2 is SMNVEV (reference sequence). V gave up 2 bases and J gave up 3 bases, with 8 bases separating them. The CDR3 coding sequence is TGTGCCAGCAGTTTAGGGGGGAGCTACGAGCAGTACTTC. Protein sequence: CASSLGGSYEQYF.

This chain uses TRBV30 with TRBJ1-6; 10 bases match TRBD1. This CDR3 has 15 amino acids. Germline values: CDR1 GTSNPN, CDR2 SVGIG (reference sequence). V trimming: 4 bases; J trimming: 10 bases; junction bases outside the gene matches: 10. CDR3 DNA: TGTGCCTGGACCAACCGGGACAGGGGTTACTCACCCCTCCACTTT. As protein: CAWTNRDRGYSPLHF.

The chain joins TRBV28 to TRBJ1-2; the D gene is possibly TRBD1 (6 bases). V was shortened by 8 bases and J by 7 bases, with 14 bases between the two germline ends. The CDR3 spans 12 residues. Germline-derived CDR1 and CDR2 are MDHEN and SYDVKM. The DNA for the CDR3 is TGTGCCAGCCGGGACACGACTCTTGGCTACACCTTC. It is translated as CASRDTTLGYTF.

J is TRBJ2-1 and V is TRBV18, with TRBD2 identical over 9 bases. Germline CDR1 and CDR2: KGHSH and LQKENI. J lost 3 bases, V lost 6 bases, and 6 bases had no gene match. The CDR3 has 15 residues. The CDR3 bases are TGTGCCAGCTCGACACGCGGGAGGGACTACAATGAGCAGTTCTTC. It encodes CASSTRGRDYNEQFF.

The chain has TRBV20-1 and TRBJ2-4, with 9 bases that match TRBD2. In germline, CDR1 is DFQATT, CDR2 SNEGSKA (reference sequence). The CDR3 is 14 residues long. V shed 6 bases and J 12 bases; nucleotides not matched to a gene: 15. CDR3 sequence (DNA): TGCAGTGCCAGTAGCGGGAGTCCGGCATTGGGTCAGTACTTC. Its protein product is CSASSGSPALGQYF.

This clone was detected only once. The V and J genes are TRBV2 and TRBJ2-7; 7 nucleotides match TRBD1. V shed 6 bases and J 0 bases; nucleotides not matched to a gene: 8. Germline CDR1 and CDR2: SNHLY and FYNNEI. The CDR3 contains 15 residues. Written as DNA, the CDR3 is TGTGCCAGCAGCCCCGGGACAGTGAGCTCCTACGAGCAGTACTTC. Protein: CASSPGTVSSYEQYF.

This rearrangement joins TRBV5-1 to TRBJ2-5; 7 bases fit TRBD2. The J segment lost 1 base and the V segment lost 0 bases, leaving 6 bases of the junction unmatched. Germline-derived CDR1 and CDR2 are SGHRS and YFSETQ. The CDR3 has 16 residues. This CDR3 is CASSLGLAELQETQYF. CDR3 in DNA: TGCGCCAGCAGCTTGGGGCTAGCGGAACTCCAAGAGACCCAGTACTTC.

The rearrangement links TRBV27 to TRBJ2-1, with 8 bases aligning to TRBD2. In germline, CDR1 is MNHEY, CDR2 SMNVEV (reference sequence). V dropped 6 bases and J dropped 2; count of bases not matched to a gene: 0. The CDR3 has 13 residues. As DNA, the CDR3 is TGTGCCAGCAGACTAGCGGCCTACAATGAGCAGTTCTTC. Amino acid sequence: CASRLAAYNEQFF.

The chain employs TRBV28 and TRBJ1-2, with D uncertain. The CDR3 contains 16 residues. The germline V gene has CDR1 MDHEN and CDR2 SYDVKM. V lost 5 bases and J 5 bases, leaving 21 bases between the germline ends. CDR3 amino acids: CASSQVLLGSPYGYTF. CDR3 DNA: TGTGCCAGCAGTCAAGTCCTTCTGGGCTCCCCTTATGGCTACACCTTC.

V and J are TRBV28 and TRBJ1-1, with D possibly being TRBD1 (5 bases). The CDR3 is 14 residues long. V lost 4 bases and J lost 6, with 15 bases in between. CDR1 MDHEN and CDR2 SYDVKM come from the germline V gene. The DNA for the CDR3 is TGTGCCAGCAGTTCGGCCTGGGGCGGCTCTGAAGCTTTCTTT. Protein product: CASSSAWGGSEAFF.

This clone has a single count. The chain has TRBV5-1 and TRBJ1-2, with a weak D call TRBD1 (6 bases). Trimming took 2 bases from V and 3 from J, leaving 11 bases between them. CDR3 size: 14 residues. Germline loops: CDR1 SGHRS, CDR2 YFSETQ. CDR3 sequence (DNA): TGCGCCAGCAGCTTTTCAAAGGGGGACTATGGCTACACCTTC. Translation gives CASSFSKGDYGYTF.

The chain links TRBV6-5 to TRBJ1-1; D is unresolved. From germline, CDR1 is MNHEY and CDR2 SVGAGI. The CDR3 is 13 amino acids. Trimming left V 6 bases short and J 5 bases short, with 13 bases between. The CDR3 DNA reads TGTGCCAGCAGGACCCCAAGCGGGACTGAAGCTTTCTTT. The encoded protein is CASRTPSGTEAFF.

This rearrangement joins TRBV19 to TRBJ2-1, with D possibly TRBD2 on 6 matching bases. The CDR3 spans 15 residues. Per the germline V gene, CDR1 is LNHDA and CDR2 is SQIVND (reference sequence). V shed 3 bases and J shed 4 bases, with 13 bases lying between them. Here the CDR3 DNA reads TGTGCCAGTAGTATGGTGGCTAGCGCGTACAATGAGCAGTTCTTC. The encoded protein is CASSMVASAYNEQFF.

V gene TRBV6-5 combines with J gene TRBJ1-2; D gene uncertain. The length of the CDR3 is 14 residues. Germline CDR1 is MNHEY and CDR2 is SVGAGI. V was pared by 0 bases and J by 3 bases, with 8 bases between. The CDR3 is CASSYSKEDYGYTF. CDR3 sequence (DNA): TGTGCCAGCAGTTACTCGAAAGAGGACTATGGCTACACCTTC.

The J gene is TRBJ1-6, the V gene TRBV12-3 or TRBV12-4; D possibly corresponds to TRBD1 (6 bases). CDR3 length: 13 amino acids. Trimming took off 5 bases at V and 10 bases at J, with 12 bases between the two ends. The CDR3 is CASSHTGYSPLHF. The CDR3 bases are TGTGCCAGCAGTCATACAGGGTACTCACCCCTCCACTTT.

The chain joins TRBV7-2 to TRBJ1-5; perhaps TRBD1 as D (5 bases). Trimming removed 1 base from V and 4 bases from J, with 11 bases in between. The CDR3 totals 15 residues. Germline V CDR1 and CDR2: SGHTA, FQGNSA. The CDR3 DNA sequence: TGTGCCAGCAGCTTAGATAATGACAGAAATCAGCCCCAGCATTTT. Translating it yields CASSLDNDRNQPQHF.

This chain joins TRBV7-3 and TRBJ2-2; TRBD2 aligns across 9 bases. The CDR3 runs 17 residues. J lost 4 bases, V lost 2 bases, and 8 bases had no gene match. Germline CDR1 is SGHTA and CDR2 is FQGTGA. Written as DNA, the CDR3 is TGTGCCAGCAGCTTACGCGCTAGCGGGGAAGGCACCGGGGAGCTGTTTTTT. Its translation is CASSLRASGEGTGELFF.

This rearrangement joins TRBV5-4 to TRBJ1-5; perhaps TRBD1 as D (5 bases). This CDR3 spans 15 amino acids. Germline loops: CDR1 SGHNT, CDR2 YYREEE (reference sequence). V was cut by 4 bases and J by 1 base, with 12 bases left in between. In nucleotides, the CDR3 is TGTGCCAGCAGCACAGGCGGAGTCAGCAATCAGCCCCAGCATTTT. Translated, it gives CASSTGGVSNQPQHF.

This rearrangement joins TRBV7-3 to TRBJ1-6; the D is unclear. Per the germline V gene, CDR1 is SGHTA and CDR2 is FQGTGA. CDR3 length: 14 amino acids. The V end lost 1 base, the J end lost 8 bases, and 9 bases lay between the germline ends. The CDR3 loop is CASSLIGRDSPLHF. The CDR3 DNA reads as TGTGCCAGCAGCTTAATAGGGCGGGATTCACCCCTCCACTTT. Full variable domain (outside the CDR3, taken from reference TRBV7-3 and TRBJ1-6): GAGVSQTPSNKVTEKGKYVELRCDPISGHTALYWYRQSLGQGPEFLIYFQGTGAADDSGLPNDRFFAVRPEGSVSTLKIQRTERGDSAVYLCASSLIGRDSPLHFGNGTRLTVT.

This chain connects TRBV5-1 to TRBJ1-3, with 8 bases fitting TRBD1. The CDR3 length is 17 residues. The J segment lost 2 bases and the V segment lost 0 bases, leaving 7 bases of the junction unmatched. The germline V gene has CDR1 SGHRS and CDR2 YFSETQ. CDR3 amino acids: CASSLVGTGMTGNTIYF. CDR3 in DNA: TGCGCCAGCAGCTTGGTGGGGACAGGCATGACTGGAAACACCATATATTTT.